A selection of T cell receptor beta chains follows, all from one sample in a study of blood T cell repertoires in COVID-19. Generated by immunoSEQ multiplex PCR, the TCRdb table keeps only in-frame clones and is missing some. The profile covers a few hundred thousand clones, with around 90% appearing a single time and approximately 2.4% taken by the ten largest. Sequencing was performed on peripheral blood. The receptors here all came from a man between 18 and 29 years old with active or convalescent COVID-19. The CDR3 runs from the conserved cysteine through the conserved F or W. The D gene is left open where the match is weak. For some rows the clone size is stated as once, few or many, or as a class when expanded; others skip it.

abundance: .; j_gene: TRBJ1-1; v_gene: TRBV19; d_gene: .; CDR3nt: TGTGCCAGTCTCCCCCGCGTCCCGAAGGTAGGGGACACTGAAGCTTTCTTT; CDR3aa: CASLPRVPKVGDTEAFF
abundance: once; j_gene: TRBJ2-1; v_gene: TRBV27; d_gene: .; CDR3nt: TGTGCCAGCAGTTACGGGAGTACCTACAATGAGCAGTTCTTC; CDR3aa: CASSYGSTYNEQFF
abundance: .; j_gene: TRBJ2-1; v_gene: TRBV9; d_gene: TRBD2; CDR3nt: TGTGCCAGCAGCGTAGTAACTAGCGGGACGAAAAATGAGCAGTTCTTC; CDR3aa: CASSVVTSGTKNEQFF
abundance: .; j_gene: TRBJ2-1; v_gene: TRBV2; d_gene: TRBD2; CDR3nt: TGTGCCAGCAGTTGGACTAGCGGGGGAAACAATGAGCAGTTCTTC; CDR3aa: CASSWTSGGNNEQFF
abundance: .; j_gene: TRBJ2-1; v_gene: TRBV2; d_gene: .; CDR3nt: TGTGCCAGCATTCGTCAGCGGGATGAGCAGTTCTTC; CDR3aa: CASIRQRDEQFF
abundance: .; j_gene: TRBJ2-5; v_gene: TRBV9; d_gene: .; CDR3nt: TGTGCCAGCAGCTCGACTATAAGCGAGACCCAGTACTTC; CDR3aa: CASSSTISETQYF
abundance: once; j_gene: TRBJ2-1; v_gene: TRBV3-1/TRBV3-2; d_gene: .; CDR3nt: TGTGCCAGCAGCCAGGGGGACGGACAGGAGGGTGAGCAGTTCTTC; CDR3aa: CASSQGDGQEGEQFF
abundance: .; j_gene: TRBJ2-7; v_gene: TRBV7-9; d_gene: TRBD1; CDR3nt: TGTGCCAGCAGCCCTAGACAGGGGACCCACTCCTACGAGCAGTACTTC; CDR3aa: CASSPRQGTHSYEQYF
abundance: .; j_gene: TRBJ2-1; v_gene: TRBV28; d_gene: TRBD1; CDR3nt: TGTGCCAGCAGCTGGACAGGGTTTCATGAGCAGTTCTTC; CDR3aa: CASSWTGFHEQFF
abundance: .; j_gene: TRBJ1-5; v_gene: TRBV27; d_gene: .; CDR3nt: TGTGCCAGCAGTTTAACGGGGGATACCACGGGGCCCCAGCATTTT; CDR3aa: CASSLTGDTTGPQHF